This T cell receptor beta chain originates from a study of monozygotic twins with cystic fibrosis. The CDR3 sequence is 16 residues long. Germline V gene data show CDR1 as LGHNA and CDR2 as YSLEER. Trimming pared 0 bases from V and 2 bases from J, leaving 12 bases between. The assay was immunoSEQ multiplex PCR, and TCRdb's table has in-frame clones only and misses some. The sample shows fewer than 20,000 clones, less than 95% of them seen only once. The sequencing input was blood. This chain links TRBV4-3 with TRBJ2-3; D is uncertain. This receptor was obtained from a girl aged 2 to 10 with cystic fibrosis. CDR3 residues: CASSQDPLRITDTQYF. Here the CDR3 DNA reads TGCGCCAGCAGCCAAGATCCACTCCGAATCACAGATACGCAGTATTTT.